Here is one TCR beta chain with its context. This clone's antigen is unknown. Qualities for individual bases were not recorded, and no much larger clone is one base off. V lost 0 bases and J lost 3 bases; the stretch between them is 10 bases long. Counted from cysteine to phenylalanine, this CDR3 has 14 amino acids. Only CDR3 DNA remains: 42 bases, in frame from the first base. CDR1 and CDR2 were assigned from the germline V gene as SGHRS and YFSETQ. TCRbeta CDR3 regions were amplified from genomic DNA by means of the immunoSEQ Assay, a bias-controlled multiplex PCR. The authors' analysis ran thus. The number of nucleated cells in each sample was estimated by amplification of reference gene primers within the assay. Sequence reads were collapsed and filtered to measure the absolute abundance of every unique TCRbeta CDR3 rearrangement. For each sample, productive Simpson clonality was calculated by taking the square root of Simpson's diversity index across productive rearrangements. Entries here come from immuneACCESS through TCRdb and include only in-frame sequences with V and J called. Some clones fail to appear in such tables; in the studies checked, an unresolved V gene covers under half of the shortfall, and the cause of the remainder is unknown. V, J and clone size derive from that table, while D and trimming were established from the DNA sequence. In this sample the table shows around 250,000 clones, about 85% of which occur a single time. Of the sample, around 6.3% falls within the top ten clones.

The data derive from a study of blood T cell repertoires in COVID-19 (dated by TCRdb to the early 2020s). Background for the entire study: The collaborator samples originated in the United States, Italy and Spain and spanned the acute and convalescent phases of COVID-19. The material from the prospective study consisted of cDNA or gDNA derived from T cells, B-cell-depleted T cells, or PBMCs. The dataset comprised deeply sampled blood TCRbeta repertoires from subjects exposed to, actively infected with, or recovered from COVID-19. A freely available public database, intended as a resource for researchers studying the immune response to SARS-CoV-2, is where the repertoires were released. Samples came from the ongoing ImmuneRACE study (first 160 participants) plus 1,254 subjects from 6 global collaborators. Sample metadata almost always included a de-identified subject ID, COVID-19 status, age in years and sex. HLA class I and class II types, where available, came from metadata supplied by the sample provider rather than from assay-based typing.

In the prospective study, participants were roughly 18 to 90 years old, resided in about two dozen geographic areas of the United States, and were enrolled through a virtual design. In the prospective study, cohorts were assigned on the basis of participant-reported clinical history obtained from a screening survey and a study questionnaire. Exposed participants were defined as having been in contact with someone with a PCR-confirmed or clinician-diagnosed COVID-19 case within 2 weeks of study entry. In the prospective study, mobile phlebotomists collected whole blood, serum and a nasopharyngeal or oropharyngeal swab from each participant. Additional blood draws and questionnaires over an approximately 2-month period could optionally be provided by prospective study participants. Prospective study blood samples were shipped either frozen or at room temperature before DNA extraction. Overall study outcomes, separate from this receptor: The quantity of clinical and demographic metadata differed by source and by participant and was supplied without curation.

Sequences were obtained from PBMCs or T cells enriched from blood (not recorded which). The rearrangement combines TRBV5-1 with TRBJ2-7; there is no confident call for the D gene. The TCR sequence derives from a woman in her 50s who had been exposed to COVID-19. The DNA sequence is as follows: TGCGCCAGCAGCTTGGTCGGGTCCCACTACGAGCAGTACTTC. Translated, this is CASSLVGSHYEQYF.